This entry lists 31 T cell receptor beta chains sequenced from one sample in a study of blood T cell repertoires in COVID-19. TCRdb's copy holds only in-frame clones and misses some; the assay was immunoSEQ multiplex PCR. The table has fewer than 350,000 clones, 86% seen once; the top ten hold about 8.6%. The sequencing sample was made of peripheral blood. These TCRs come from a man aged 40-55 years with active or convalescent COVID-19.

The rearrangement joins TRBV28 to TRBJ2-2; perhaps TRBD1 as D (5 bases). V lost 8 bases and J 7 bases, leaving 20 bases between the germline ends. This CDR3 is built from 15 residues. Germline assignment: CDR1 MDHEN and CDR2 SYDVKM. CDR3 DNA sequence: TGTGCCAGCGACAGATCTTTTGTGTCTGACGGGGAGCTGTTTTTT. This sequence encodes CASDRSFVSDGELFF. Based on the CDR3 plus reference TRBV28 and TRBJ2-2, the full variable domain is DVKVTQSSRYLVKRTGEKVFLECVQDMDHENMFWYRQDPGLGLRLIYFSYDVKMKEKGDIPEGYSVSREKKERFSLILESASTNQTSMYLCASDRSFVSDGELFFGEGSRLTVL.

The chain is built from TRBV5-1 and TRBJ2-1; possible D gene TRBD2, 6 bases. The V end lost 4 bases, the J end lost 1 base, and 15 bases lay between the germline ends. CDR3 length equals 16 residues. CDR1 SGHRS and CDR2 YFSETQ come from the germline V gene. CDR3 nucleotide sequence: TGCGCCAGCAGCCCCCGGGGTAGCGGATCCTACAATGAGCAGTTCTTC. Amino acids: CASSPRGSGSYNEQFF.

V usage is TRBV12-5 and J usage is TRBJ1-6; D is ambiguous. The germline V and J ends were trimmed by 3 bases and 3 bases, with 12 bases remaining between them. This CDR3 has 16 residues. Germline V lookup: CDR1 LGHNT, CDR2 FRNRAP. CDR3 sequence (DNA): TGTGCTAGTGGTTTTCAGCCGGAGGACTATAATTCACCCCTCCACTTT. Protein product: CASGFQPEDYNSPLHF.

There are a few counts of this clone. The V and J genes are TRBV11-2 and TRBJ1-6; D is unresolved. V was pared by 3 bases and J by 0 bases, with 6 bases between. This CDR3 contains 15 residues. Germline assignment: CDR1 SGHAT and CDR2 FQNNGV. The CDR3 sequence: CASSLGSSYNSPLHF. CDR3 sequence (DNA): TGTGCCAGCAGCTTGGGGAGCTCCTATAATTCACCCCTCCACTTT. The variable domain in full, with the rest retrieved from reference TRBV11-2 and TRBJ1-6, is EAGVAQSPRYKIIEKRQSVAFWCNPISGHATLYWYQQILGQGPKLLIQFQNNGVVDDSQLPKDRFSAERLKGVDSTLKIQPAKLEDSAVYLCASSLGSSYNSPLHFGNGTRLTVT.

The rearrangement joins TRBV7-3 to TRBJ2-1; TRBD2 might be the D (5 bases). The CDR3 covers 14 residues. CDR1 SGHTA and CDR2 FQGTGA come from the germline V gene. V dropped 3 bases and J dropped 6 bases, with 12 bases sitting between them. The chain's CDR3 is CASSFYPSPNEQFF. The CDR3 DNA is TGTGCCAGCAGCTTTTATCCTAGCCCCAATGAGCAGTTCTTC.

The genes are TRBV5-4 and TRBJ2-5; 8 bases are shared with TRBD1. The germline gives CDR1 SGHNT, CDR2 YYREEE (reference sequence). V lost 0 bases and J lost 4; bases outside the gene matches: 8. This CDR3 is 16 amino acids long. The CDR3 loop reads CASSLGAGGLSETQYF. The CDR3 DNA sequence: TGTGCCAGCAGCTTGGGGGCAGGGGGCTTGTCAGAGACCCAGTACTTC.

This chain uses TRBV7-9 with TRBJ1-2; the D is unclear. The CDR3 runs to 14 residues. The germline V gene encodes CDR1 SEHNR and CDR2 FQNEAQ (reference sequence). V lost 3 bases and J 1 base, leaving 9 bases between the germline ends. CDR3 nucleotide sequence: TGTGCCAGCAGCTTCGCTCCGGTTAACTATGGCTACACCTTC. Amino acid sequence: CASSFAPVNYGYTF.

This chain uses TRBV11-2 with TRBJ2-6; D unresolved. This CDR3 has 15 amino acids. Germline lookup yields CDR1 SGHAT and CDR2 FQNNGV. The V and J ends lost 1 base and 1 base respectively, with 5 bases between them. The CDR3 coding sequence is TGTGCCAGCAGCTTAGTACGGTCTGGGGCCAACGTCCTGACTTTC. It translates to CASSLVRSGANVLTF.

The rearrangement uses TRBV24-1 and TRBJ1-4; 10 nucleotides line up with TRBD1. V was clipped by 3 bases and J by 7 bases; unmatched bases: 7. There are 16 residues in the CDR3. Germline loops: CDR1 KGHDR, CDR2 SFDVKD. The CDR3 reads CATSDTRTGGGEKLFF. CDR3 DNA sequence: TGTGCCACCAGTGATACCCGGACAGGGGGGGGTGAAAAACTGTTTTTT.

J is TRBJ2-3 and V is TRBV19; 12 positions match TRBD2. This CDR3 region has 15 residues. Germline lookup yields CDR1 LNHDA and CDR2 SQIVND (reference sequence). Germline trimming cut 5 bases from V and 5 bases from J; bases unmatched to any gene: 5. CDR3 sequence: CASSGGLAGGDTQYF. CDR3 in DNA: TGTGCCAGTAGTGGGGGACTAGCGGGCGGAGATACGCAGTATTTT.

A few counts support this clone. V gene TRBV29-1 combines with J gene TRBJ1-4; possible D gene TRBD1, 6 bases. Trimming removed 3 bases at V and 4 bases at J, with 6 bases between. This CDR3 is 12 amino acids long. Germline V gene data show CDR1 as SQVTM and CDR2 as ANQGSEA. CDR3 protein: CSVDRGNEKLFF. CDR3 bases: TGCAGCGTTGACAGGGGTAATGAAAAACTGTTTTTT.

The rearrangement uses TRBV6-5 and TRBJ1-2; D is unresolved. Trimming pared 7 bases from V and 6 bases from J, leaving 6 bases between. Germline CDR1 and CDR2: MNHEY and SVGAGI. The CDR3 is 10 residues long. The CDR3 region has the DNA TGTGCCAGCAACTTAAATGGCTACACCTTC. It specifies CASNLNGYTF.

V gene TRBV6-1 combines with J gene TRBJ1-3; TRBD1 is a possible D gene (6 bases). Germline V gene sequence: CDR1 MNHNS, CDR2 SASEGT. The CDR3 spans 15 residues. Trimming shortened V by 2 bases and J by 1 base, and 9 bases separated the two germline ends. DNA for the CDR3: TGTGCCAGCAGTGAATTCAGGGGTTCTGGAAACACCATATATTTT. Encoded protein: CASSEFRGSGNTIYF.

The chain joins TRBV28 to TRBJ1-5, with 9 bases aligning to TRBD1. This CDR3 is 15 amino acids long. From germline, CDR1 is MDHEN and CDR2 SYDVKM. The ends lost 7 bases at V and 9 bases at J; junction bases unmatched: 13. The DNA of the CDR3 is TGTGCCAGCACCTCCCCACCGGGACAGGGCACGCCCCAGCATTTT. It encodes CASTSPPGQGTPQHF.

The rearrangement links TRBV11-2 to TRBJ1-5; unclear D gene. V was pared by 3 bases and J by 0 bases, with 3 bases between. Germline CDR1 and CDR2: SGHAT and FQNNGV. This CDR3 spans 13 amino acids. In DNA, the CDR3 is TGTGCCAGCAGCTTTAGTAGCAATCAGCCCCAGCATTTT. Translation gives CASSFSSNQPQHF.

The chain joins TRBV6-5 to TRBJ1-4; unclear D gene. The germline V and J ends were trimmed by 6 bases and 1 base, with 12 bases remaining between them. The germline gives CDR1 MNHEY, CDR2 SVGAGI. This CDR3 is 15 amino acids long. CDR3 nucleotides: TGTGCCAGCAGCCCCGAACCAGTAACTAATGAAAAACTGTTTTTT. It specifies CASSPEPVTNEKLFF.

Remarks on this clone: A junction end diverges from the germline sequence, so it may reflect a read error. V gene TRBV7-8 combines with J gene TRBJ2-1, with D tentatively TRBD2 (5 bases). This CDR3 comprises 16 residues. The germline CDR1 and CDR2 sequences are SGHVS and FQNEAQ. The CDR3 region is CASSLGFSDSNNEQFF. The CDR3 DNA reads as TGTGCCAGCAGCTTAGGTTTTTCGGACTCCAACAATGAGCAGTTCTTC.

This chain joins TRBV28 and TRBJ1-1; 12 positions agree with TRBD1. CDR1 MDHEN and CDR2 SYDVKM come from the germline V gene. With V trimmed by 11 bases and J by 5 bases, 6 bases remained unmatched. This CDR3 has 13 residues. The CDR3 loop reads CAGRDRGRTEAFF. The DNA of the CDR3 is TGTGCCGGCCGGGACAGGGGGCGAACTGAAGCTTTCTTT.

This chain connects TRBV2 to TRBJ1-2, with TRBD1 matching 7 bases. Trimming took 5 bases from V and 8 from J; bases not matched to a gene: 11. Germline V CDR1 and CDR2: SNHLY, FYNNEI. The CDR3 length is 14 residues. In DNA, the CDR3 is TGTGCCAGCAGTTTAGACAGGGCCGGCCGGGGCTACACCTTC. This sequence encodes CASSLDRAGRGYTF.

V is TRBV12-5 and J is TRBJ2-7; a possible D gene is TRBD1 (6 bases). The germline CDR1 and CDR2 sequences are LGHNT and FRNRAP. This CDR3 contains 13 residues. V gave up 7 bases and J gave up 2 bases, with 12 bases separating them. CDR3 region: CASVPPGAYEQYF. DNA for the CDR3: TGTGCTAGTGTGCCCCCAGGGGCCTACGAGCAGTACTTC.

The V gene is TRBV18, the J gene TRBJ1-2; perhaps TRBD1 as D (6 bases). This CDR3 region has 15 residues. V was cut by 5 bases and J by 6 bases, with 19 bases left in between. Germline V gene lookup returns CDR1 KGHSH and CDR2 LQKENI. For the CDR3, the DNA is TGTGCCAGCTCAAAGGCGACGGACAGACTTGATGGCTACACCTTC. It translates to CASSKATDRLDGYTF.

The gene calls are TRBV30 and TRBJ2-2, with 8 bases aligning to TRBD1. J was trimmed by 5 bases and V by 2 bases; bases with no gene match: 4. This CDR3 has 14 amino acids. Germline loops: CDR1 GTSNPN, CDR2 SVGIG (reference sequence). The CDR3 DNA is TGTGCCTGGAGTATCTGGACAGGGACCGGGGAGCTGTTTTTT. Its translation: CAWSIWTGTGELFF.

This clone was detected only a few times. This chain uses TRBV12-5 with TRBJ1-1, with D possibly TRBD1 on 6 matching bases. Germline CDR1 and CDR2: LGHNT and FRNRAP. This CDR3 spans 14 amino acids. The germline V and J ends were trimmed by 4 bases and 4 bases, with 13 bases remaining between them. CDR3 residues: CASGSGTPTTEAFF. The CDR3 coding sequence is TGTGCTAGTGGTTCCGGGACACCCACCACTGAAGCTTTCTTT.

The gene calls are TRBV4-2 and TRBJ2-7, with 12 bases matching TRBD1. Germline trimming cut 4 bases from V and 5 bases from J; bases unmatched to any gene: 12. The CDR3 runs to 17 residues. Germline-derived CDR1 and CDR2 are LGHNA and YNFKEQ. The CDR3 loop is CASSLRLTGTGGDEQYF. DNA of the CDR3: TGTGCCAGCAGCCTCCGATTAACCGGGACAGGGGGCGACGAGCAGTACTTC.

CDR3 sequence (DNA): TGTGCCAGCAGTTGGACGGAGGGCACAGATACGCAGTATTTT. Translating gives CASSWTEGTDTQYF. The chain is built from TRBV2 and TRBJ2-3; a possible D gene is TRBD2 (5 bases). CDR3 size: 14 residues. Germline loops: CDR1 SNHLY, CDR2 FYNNEI. V was pared by 5 bases and J by 1 base, with 10 bases between.

This clone was counted a single time. The V call is TRBV7-3, the J call TRBJ2-3; D remains ambiguous. Germline CDR1 reads SGHTA; CDR2 reads FQGTGA. The CDR3 is 17 amino acids. V lost 5 bases, J lost 3 bases, and 21 bases lay in between. The CDR3 region has the DNA TGTGCCAGCAGCAATCCGACTCCCCCGGCGTCAACAGATACGCAGTATTTT. Protein: CASSNPTPPASTDTQYF.

The chain carries TRBV5-4 and TRBJ2-5; TRBD2 matches at 7 bases. Unmatched junction bases numbered 7, after V lost 5 bases and J lost 0 bases. Germline V gene lookup returns CDR1 SGHNT and CDR2 YYREEE (reference sequence). The CDR3 covers 15 residues. The CDR3 bases are TGTGCCAGCAGTGTCGGGGCGGGGGACCAAGAGACCCAGTACTTC. Translating it yields CASSVGAGDQETQYF.

The rearrangement joins TRBV15 to TRBJ1-1, with D hard to call. The V end was cut by 0 bases, the J end by 3 bases, with 5 bases between. From germline, CDR1 is LNHNV and CDR2 YYDKDF (reference sequence). The CDR3 sequence is 13 residues long. This CDR3 reads CATSRDRDTEAFF. In DNA form, the CDR3 reads TGTGCCACCAGCAGAGATCGGGACACTGAAGCTTTCTTT.

The V call is TRBV6-2 or TRBV6-3, the J call TRBJ2-7; 9 nucleotides match TRBD1. The V segment lost 2 bases and the J segment 5 bases; nucleotides outside the gene matches: 4. The germline gives CDR1 MNHEY, CDR2 SVGEGT. The CDR3 spans 14 residues. CDR3 protein: CASSYGWDRDEQYF. In DNA, the CDR3 is TGTGCCAGCAGTTACGGTTGGGACAGGGACGAGCAGTACTTC.

The rearrangement uses TRBV18 and TRBJ1-3; D gene uncertain. Trimming shortened V by 3 bases and J by 0 bases, and 9 bases separated the two germline ends. There are 15 residues in the CDR3. In germline, CDR1 is KGHSH, CDR2 LQKENI. As DNA, the CDR3 is TGTGCCAGCTCACCGGGCGGAGGCTCTGGAAACACCATATATTTT. Translated: CASSPGGGSGNTIYF.

This sequence joins TRBV4-2 and TRBJ2-2; TRBD2 might be the D (6 bases). The CDR3 is 17 residues long. Germline assignment: CDR1 LGHNA and CDR2 YNFKEQ. Trimming cost V 4 bases and J 8 bases, with 23 bases left between them. CDR3 sequence: CASSPGWTGTVSGELFF. For the CDR3, the DNA is TGTGCCAGCAGCCCCGGATGGACCGGGACTGTCTCAGGGGAGCTGTTTTTT.